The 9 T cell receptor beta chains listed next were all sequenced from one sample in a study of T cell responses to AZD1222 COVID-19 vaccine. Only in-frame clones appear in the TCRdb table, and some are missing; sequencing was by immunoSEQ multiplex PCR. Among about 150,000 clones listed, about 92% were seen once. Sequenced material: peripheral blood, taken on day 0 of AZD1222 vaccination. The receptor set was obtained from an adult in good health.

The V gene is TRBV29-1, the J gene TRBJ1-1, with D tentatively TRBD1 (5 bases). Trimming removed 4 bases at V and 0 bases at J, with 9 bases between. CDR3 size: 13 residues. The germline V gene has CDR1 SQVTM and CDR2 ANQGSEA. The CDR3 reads CSVVRQLNTEAFF. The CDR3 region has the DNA TGCAGCGTTGTGCGACAGCTGAACACTGAAGCTTTCTTT. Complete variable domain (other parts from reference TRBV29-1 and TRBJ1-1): SAVISQKPSRDICQRGTSLTIQCQVDSQVTMMFWYRQQPGQSLTLIATANQGSEATYESGFVIDKFPISRPNLTFSTLTVSNMSPEDSSIYLCSVVRQLNTEAFFGQGTRLTVV.

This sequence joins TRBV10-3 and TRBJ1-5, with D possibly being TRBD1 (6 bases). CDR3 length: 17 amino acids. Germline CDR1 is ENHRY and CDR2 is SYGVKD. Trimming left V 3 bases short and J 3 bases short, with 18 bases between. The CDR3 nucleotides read TGTGCCATCAGTGAAAGTCAGGGGACTGGGGACAATCAGCCCCAGCATTTT. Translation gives CAISESQGTGDNQPQHF.

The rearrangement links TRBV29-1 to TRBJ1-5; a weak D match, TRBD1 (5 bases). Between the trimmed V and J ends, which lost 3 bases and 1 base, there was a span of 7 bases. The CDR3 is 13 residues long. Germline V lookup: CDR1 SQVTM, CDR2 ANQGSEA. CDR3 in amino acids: CSVDQGSNQPQHF. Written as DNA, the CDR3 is TGCAGCGTTGATCAGGGAAGCAATCAGCCCCAGCATTTT. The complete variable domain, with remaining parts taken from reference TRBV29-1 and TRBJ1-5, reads SAVISQKPSRDICQRGTSLTIQCQVDSQVTMMFWYRQQPGQSLTLIATANQGSEATYESGFVIDKFPISRPNLTFSTLTVSNMSPEDSSIYLCSVDQGSNQPQHFGDGTRLSIL.

The CDR3 spells CASSLDLQGKAFF. Written as DNA, the CDR3 is TGTGCCAGCAGTTTAGATCTACAGGGAAAGGCTTTCTTT. The rearrangement joins TRBV28 to TRBJ1-1; a weak D match, TRBD1 (6 bases). The ends were cut back, 2 bases at V and 11 bases at J, with 15 bases in the middle. The germline CDR1 and CDR2 sequences are MDHEN and SYDVKM. The CDR3 length is 13 residues.

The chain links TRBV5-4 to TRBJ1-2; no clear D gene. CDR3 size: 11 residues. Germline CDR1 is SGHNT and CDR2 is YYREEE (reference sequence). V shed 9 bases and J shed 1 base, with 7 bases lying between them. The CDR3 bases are TGTGCCATGCCGAGTAACTATGGCTACACCTTC. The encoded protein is CAMPSNYGYTF.

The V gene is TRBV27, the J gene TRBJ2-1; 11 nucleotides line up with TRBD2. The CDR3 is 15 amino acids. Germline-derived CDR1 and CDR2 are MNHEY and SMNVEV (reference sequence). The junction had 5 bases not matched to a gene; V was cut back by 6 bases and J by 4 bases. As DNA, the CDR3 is TGTGCCAGCAGAATCCTAGCGGGGGGTTACAATGAGCAGTTCTTC. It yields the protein CASRILAGGYNEQFF.

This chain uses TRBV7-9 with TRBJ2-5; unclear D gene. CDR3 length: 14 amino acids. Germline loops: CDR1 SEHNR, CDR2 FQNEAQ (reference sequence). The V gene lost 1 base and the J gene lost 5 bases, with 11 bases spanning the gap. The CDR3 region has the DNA TGTGCCAGCAGCTTAGGTCCCGGTGGGGAGACCCAGTACTTC. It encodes CASSLGPGGETQYF.

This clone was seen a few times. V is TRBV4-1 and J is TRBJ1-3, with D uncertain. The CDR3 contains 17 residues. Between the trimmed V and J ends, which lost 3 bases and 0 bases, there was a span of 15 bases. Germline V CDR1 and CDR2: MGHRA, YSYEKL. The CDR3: CASSQEFQRTSGNTIYF. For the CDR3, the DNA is TGCGCCAGCAGCCAGGAGTTTCAAAGGACCTCTGGAAACACCATATATTTT.

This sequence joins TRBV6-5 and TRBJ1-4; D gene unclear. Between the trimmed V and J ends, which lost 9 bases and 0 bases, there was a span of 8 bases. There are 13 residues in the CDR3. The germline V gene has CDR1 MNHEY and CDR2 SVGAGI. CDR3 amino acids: CASTFATNEKLFF. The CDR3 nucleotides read TGTGCCAGTACGTTTGCAACTAATGAAAAACTGTTTTTT.